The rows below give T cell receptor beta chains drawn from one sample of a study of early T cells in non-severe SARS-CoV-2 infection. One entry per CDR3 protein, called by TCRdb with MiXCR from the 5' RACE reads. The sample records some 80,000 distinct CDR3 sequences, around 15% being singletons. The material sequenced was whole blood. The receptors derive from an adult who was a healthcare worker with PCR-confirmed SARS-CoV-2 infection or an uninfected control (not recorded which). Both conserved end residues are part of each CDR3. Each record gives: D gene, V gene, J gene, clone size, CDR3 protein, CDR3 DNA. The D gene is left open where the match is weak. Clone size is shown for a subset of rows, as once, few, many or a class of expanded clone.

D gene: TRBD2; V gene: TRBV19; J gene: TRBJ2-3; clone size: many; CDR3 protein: CASSISAGGFTTDTQYF; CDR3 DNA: TGTGCCAGTAGTATCTCGGCGGGGGGCTTTACGACAGATACGCAGTATTTT
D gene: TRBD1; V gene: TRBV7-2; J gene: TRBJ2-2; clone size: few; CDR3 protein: CASSLGQLTGELFF; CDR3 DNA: TGTGCCAGCAGCCTGGGACAGCTGACCGGGGAGCTGTTTTTT
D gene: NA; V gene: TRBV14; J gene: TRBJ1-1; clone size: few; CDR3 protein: CASSRKRRTENTEAFF; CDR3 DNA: TGTGCCAGCAGCCGCAAGCGAAGGACAGAGAACACTGAAGCTTTCTTT
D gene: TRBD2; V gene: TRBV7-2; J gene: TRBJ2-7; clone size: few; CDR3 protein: CASRHGGRGTLGEQYF; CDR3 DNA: TGTGCCAGCAGACACGGTGGGCGGGGGACCCTCGGGGAGCAGTACTTC
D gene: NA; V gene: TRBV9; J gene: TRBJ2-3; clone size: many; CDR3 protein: CASSVGPSTDTQYF; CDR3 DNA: TGTGCCAGCAGCGTAGGCCCGAGCACAGATACGCAGTATTTT
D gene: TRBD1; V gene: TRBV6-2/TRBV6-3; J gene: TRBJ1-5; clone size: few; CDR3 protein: CASSFTGGKYSQHF; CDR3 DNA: TGTGCCAGCAGTTTTACAGGGGGCAAGTATTCCCAGCATTTT
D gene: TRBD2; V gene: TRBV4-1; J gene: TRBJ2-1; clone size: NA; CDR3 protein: CASSQGTISEQFF; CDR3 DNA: TGCGCCAGCAGCCAGGGGACTATCAGTGAGCAGTTCTTC
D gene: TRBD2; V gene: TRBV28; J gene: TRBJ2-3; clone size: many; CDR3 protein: CASSLRGGSGTQYF; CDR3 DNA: TGTGCCAGCAGTCTCCGGGGGGGGAGCGGTACGCAGTATTTT
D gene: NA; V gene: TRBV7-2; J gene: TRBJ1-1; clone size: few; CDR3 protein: CASSLGALNTEAFF; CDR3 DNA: TGTGCCAGCAGCTTAGGGGCTCTGAACACTGAAGCTTTCTTT
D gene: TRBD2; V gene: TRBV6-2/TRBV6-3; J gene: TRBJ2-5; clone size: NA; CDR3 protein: CASSFRTTSGGETQYF; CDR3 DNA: TGTGCCAGCAGTTTCCGGACGACTAGCGGGGGGGAGACCCAGTACTTC
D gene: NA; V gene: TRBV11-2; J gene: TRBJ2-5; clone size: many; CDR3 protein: CASSLAFGGDVGTQYF; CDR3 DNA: TGTGCCAGCAGCTTAGCGTTCGGCGGTGACGTCGGGACCCAGTACTTC
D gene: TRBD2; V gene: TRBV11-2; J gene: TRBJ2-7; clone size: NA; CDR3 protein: CASSLGLAGPSSYEQYF; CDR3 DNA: TGTGCCAGCAGCTTAGGACTAGCGGGTCCCAGCTCCTACGAGCAGTACTTC
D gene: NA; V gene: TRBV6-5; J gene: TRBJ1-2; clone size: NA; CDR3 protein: CASSSTGPYGYTF; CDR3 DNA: TGTGCCAGCAGTTCGACAGGCCCCTATGGCTACACCTTC
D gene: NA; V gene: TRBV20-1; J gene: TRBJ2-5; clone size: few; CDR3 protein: CSARRRRQETQYF; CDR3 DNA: TGCAGTGCACGACGCAGGCGACAAGAGACCCAGTACTTC
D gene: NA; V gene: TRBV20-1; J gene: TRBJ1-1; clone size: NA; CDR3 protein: CSASKGDTEAFF; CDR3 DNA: TGCAGTGCTTCCAAGGGGGACACTGAAGCTTTCTTT
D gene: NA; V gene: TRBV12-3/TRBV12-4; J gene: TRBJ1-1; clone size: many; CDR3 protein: CASSWDGRTEAFF; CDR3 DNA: TGTGCCAGCAGTTGGGACGGAAGGACTGAAGCTTTCTTT
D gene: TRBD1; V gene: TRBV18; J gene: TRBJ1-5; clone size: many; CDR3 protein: CASSRDRGEPQHF; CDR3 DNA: TGTGCCAGCTCACGTGACAGGGGGGAGCCCCAGCATTTT
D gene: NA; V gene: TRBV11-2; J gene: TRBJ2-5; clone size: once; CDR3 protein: CASKQGRGGETQYF; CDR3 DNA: TGTGCCAGCAAGCAGGGAAGAGGGGGAGAGACCCAGTACTTC
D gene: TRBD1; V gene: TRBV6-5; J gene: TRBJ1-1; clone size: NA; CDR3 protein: CASSYARDRLNTEAFF; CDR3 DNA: TGTGCCAGCAGTTACGCTCGGGACAGACTGAACACTGAAGCTTTCTTT
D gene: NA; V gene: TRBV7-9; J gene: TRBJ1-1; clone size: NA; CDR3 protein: CASSLVPMGAFF; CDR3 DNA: TGTGCCAGCAGCTTAGTACCAATGGGTGCTTTCTTT
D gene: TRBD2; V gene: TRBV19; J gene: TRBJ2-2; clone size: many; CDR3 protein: CASSKLSPPAGHNTGELFF; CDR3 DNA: TGTGCCAGTAGTAAATTATCCCCCCCAGCGGGGCACAACACCGGGGAGCTGTTTTTT
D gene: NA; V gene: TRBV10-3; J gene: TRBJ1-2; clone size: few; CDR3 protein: CASSTPGRDGYGYTF; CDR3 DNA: TGTGCCAGCTCAACACCGGGACGCGACGGCTATGGCTACACCTTC
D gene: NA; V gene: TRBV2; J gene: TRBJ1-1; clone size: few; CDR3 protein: CASSHPAAGGRNRYEAFF; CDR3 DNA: TGTGCCAGCAGTCACCCAGCGGCGGGCGGAAGAAACCGATATGAAGCTTTCTTT
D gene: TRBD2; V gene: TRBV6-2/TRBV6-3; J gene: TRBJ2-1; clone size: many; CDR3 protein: CASRLSGLAAYNEQFF; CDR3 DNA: TGTGCCAGCAGACTTTCGGGACTAGCGGCCTACAATGAGCAGTTCTTC
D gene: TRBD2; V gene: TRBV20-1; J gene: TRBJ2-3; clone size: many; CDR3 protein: CSADGSSGAADTQYF; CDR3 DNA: TGCAGTGCTGACGGATCTAGCGGGGCGGCAGATACGCAGTATTTT
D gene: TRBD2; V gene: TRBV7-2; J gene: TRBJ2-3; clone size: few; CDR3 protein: CASSGGGRYTQYF; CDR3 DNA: TGTGCCAGCAGCGGCGGGGGGAGGTATACGCAGTATTTT
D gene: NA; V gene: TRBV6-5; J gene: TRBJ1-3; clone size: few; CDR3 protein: CASSLEGKGAGNTIYF; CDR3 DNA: TGTGCCAGCAGTTTGGAGGGCAAGGGCGCGGGAAACACCATATATTTT
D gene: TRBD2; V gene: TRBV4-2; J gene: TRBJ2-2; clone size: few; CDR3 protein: CASSQGSGGPFTGELFF; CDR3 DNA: TGTGCCAGCAGCCAGGGTAGCGGGGGGCCTTTCACCGGGGAGCTGTTTTTT
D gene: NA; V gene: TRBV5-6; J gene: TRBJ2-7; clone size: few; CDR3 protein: CASSPGTEEQYF; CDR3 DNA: TGTGCCAGCAGCCCCGGGACGGAGGAGCAGTACTTC
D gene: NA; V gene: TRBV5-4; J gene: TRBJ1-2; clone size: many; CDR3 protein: CASSSAGGDYGYTF; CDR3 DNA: TGTGCCAGCAGCTCTGCGGGGGGCGACTATGGCTACACCTTC
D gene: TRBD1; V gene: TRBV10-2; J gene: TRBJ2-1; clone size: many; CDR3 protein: CAIGTGLNEQFF; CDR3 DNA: TGCGCCATCGGGACAGGTCTCAATGAGCAGTTCTTC
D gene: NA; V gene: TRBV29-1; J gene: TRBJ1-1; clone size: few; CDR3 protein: CSVDEGNTEAFF; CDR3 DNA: TGCAGCGTTGACGAGGGGAACACTGAAGCTTTCTTT
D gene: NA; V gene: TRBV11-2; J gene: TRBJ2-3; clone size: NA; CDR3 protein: CASTPPFGATDTQYF; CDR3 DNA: TGTGCCAGCACCCCTCCCTTCGGGGCCACAGATACGCAGTATTTT
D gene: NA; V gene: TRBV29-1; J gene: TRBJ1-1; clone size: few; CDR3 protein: CSVEIWAEAFF; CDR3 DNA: TGCAGCGTTGAAATATGGGCTGAAGCTTTCTTT
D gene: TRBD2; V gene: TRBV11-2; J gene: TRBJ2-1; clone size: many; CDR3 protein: CASSGGRLAGNEQFF; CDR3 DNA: TGTGCCAGCAGCGGCGGTCGGCTAGCGGGGAATGAGCAGTTCTTC
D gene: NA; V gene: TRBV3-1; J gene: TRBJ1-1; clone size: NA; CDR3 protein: CASSPLPRSVNTEAFF; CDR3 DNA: TGTGCCAGCAGCCCACTCCCGAGGAGCGTGAACACTGAAGCTTTCTTT
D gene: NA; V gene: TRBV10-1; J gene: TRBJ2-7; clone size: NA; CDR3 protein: CASSGDEQYF; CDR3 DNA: TGCGCCAGTAGTGGGGACGAGCAGTACTTC
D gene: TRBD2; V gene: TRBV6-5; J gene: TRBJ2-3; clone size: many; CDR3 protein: CASSGGERVTYTDTQYF; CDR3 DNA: TGTGCCAGCAGCGGGGGGGAGCGGGTGACCTACACAGATACGCAGTATTTT
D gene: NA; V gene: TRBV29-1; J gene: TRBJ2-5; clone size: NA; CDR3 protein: CSARWGAETQYF; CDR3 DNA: TGCAGCGCCCGATGGGGGGCCGAGACCCAGTACTTC
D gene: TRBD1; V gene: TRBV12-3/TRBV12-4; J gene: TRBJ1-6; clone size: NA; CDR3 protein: CASTSGTANSPLHF; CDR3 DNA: TGTGCCAGCACCAGCGGGACAGCTAATTCACCCCTCCACTTT
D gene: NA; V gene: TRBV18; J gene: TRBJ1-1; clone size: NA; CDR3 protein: CASSPPGRAEAFF; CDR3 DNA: TGTGCCAGCTCACCACCGGGGAGGGCTGAAGCTTTCTTT
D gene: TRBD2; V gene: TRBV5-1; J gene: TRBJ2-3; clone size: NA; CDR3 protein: CASTPGLVGTDTQYF; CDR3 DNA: TGCGCCAGCACTCCGGGACTAGTGGGGACAGATACGCAGTATTTT
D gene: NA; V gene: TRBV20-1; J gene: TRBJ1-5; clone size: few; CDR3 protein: CSASRADSNQPQHF; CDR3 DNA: TGCAGTGCTAGTCGGGCAGATAGCAATCAGCCCCAGCATTTT
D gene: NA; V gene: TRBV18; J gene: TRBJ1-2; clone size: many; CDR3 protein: CASSPLDFYGYTF; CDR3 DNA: TGTGCCAGCTCACCATTGGATTTCTATGGCTACACCTTC
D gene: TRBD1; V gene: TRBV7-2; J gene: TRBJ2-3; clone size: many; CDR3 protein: CASSLLSTGGGTDTQYF; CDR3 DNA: TGTGCCAGCAGCTTACTCTCGACAGGGGGGGGCACAGATACGCAGTATTTT
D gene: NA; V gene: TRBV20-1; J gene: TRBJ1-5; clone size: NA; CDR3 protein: CSALRRGQPQHF; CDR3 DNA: TGCAGTGCCCTGCGGAGAGGCCAGCCCCAGCATTTT
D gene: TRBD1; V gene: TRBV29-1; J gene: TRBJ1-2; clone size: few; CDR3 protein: CSVRQGPSYGYTF; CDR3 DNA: TGCAGCGTAAGACAGGGGCCCTCCTATGGCTACACCTTC
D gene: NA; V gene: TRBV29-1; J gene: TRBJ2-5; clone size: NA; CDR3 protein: CCIQDRETQYF; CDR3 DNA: TGCTGCATCCAGGACCGGGAGACCCAGTACTTC
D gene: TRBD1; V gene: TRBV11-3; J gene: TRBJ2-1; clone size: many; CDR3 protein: CASSLGLGQGWNEQFF; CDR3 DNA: TGTGCCAGCAGCTTAGGATTGGGACAGGGATGGAATGAGCAGTTCTTC
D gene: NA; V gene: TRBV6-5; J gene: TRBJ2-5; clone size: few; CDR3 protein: CASSLNRDSQETQYF; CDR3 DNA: TGTGCCAGCAGTCTAAACCGGGACTCTCAAGAGACCCAGTACTTC
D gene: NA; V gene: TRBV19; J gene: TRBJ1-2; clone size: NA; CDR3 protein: CASSDRITSYGYTF; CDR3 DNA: TGTGCCAGTAGCGACCGGATAACATCCTATGGCTACACCTTC